The 29 T cell receptor beta chains below all came from one sample that was sequenced in a study of blood T cells in healthy people across ages. For the second PCR, which ran for 7 to 11 cycles, a sample-barcoded 5' primer and a J-beta primer mix were used. TCRdb reanalysed the 5' RACE reads using MiXCR and keeps one entry per CDR3 protein. The table records 750,000 to 950,000 distinct CDR3 sequences, 53% of them present only once. The specimen sequenced was blood. These receptors originate from a man of 80 years or more in good health.

CDR3 DNA sequence: TGCGCCAGCAGACGTACACCCGGGACAGGGGGGAGAGAGACCCAGTACTTC. Translating it yields CASRRTPGTGGRETQYF. V usage is TRBV5-1 and J usage is TRBJ2-5, with 11 bases that match TRBD1. After removal of 5 bases from V and 4 bases from J, the junction contained 13 bases not matched to a gene. The CDR3 loop spans 17 amino acids. Looked up from germline, CDR1 is SGHRS and CDR2 is YFSETQ. Drawing the rest from reference TRBV5-1 and TRBJ2-5, the complete variable domain is KAGVTQTPRYLIKTRGQQVTLSCSPISGHRSVSWYQQTPGQGLQFLFEYFSETQRNKGNFPGRFSGRQFSNSRSEMNVSTLELGDSALYLCASRRTPGTGGRETQYFGPGTRLLVL.

The V call is TRBV11-2, the J call TRBJ2-2; unclear D gene. The V and J ends lost 5 bases and 5 bases respectively, with 9 bases between them. Per the germline V gene, CDR1 is SGHAT and CDR2 is FQNNGV. The CDR3 is 13 amino acids. The CDR3 DNA reads TGTGCCAGCAGCCCCAGGAGTACCGGGGAGCTGTTTTTT. Protein sequence: CASSPRSTGELFF.

The V and J genes are TRBV28 and TRBJ2-7; D uncertain. This CDR3 spans 12 amino acids. Per germline, CDR1 MDHEN and CDR2 SYDVKM. Trimming took off 1 base at V and 3 bases at J, with 4 bases between the two ends. CDR3 protein: CASSLFVYEQYF. The CDR3 DNA is TGTGCCAGCAGTTTATTTGTCTACGAGCAGTACTTC.

This clonotype was counted between two and nine times. The chain has TRBV7-3 and TRBJ2-1; perhaps D is TRBD1 or TRBD2 (5 bases each). Trimming stripped 3 bases from V and 8 bases from J, with 11 bases between. CDR3 length: 13 residues. Germline V gene sequence: CDR1 SGHTA, CDR2 FQGTGA. CDR3 bases: TGTGCCAGCAGCTTGGGGGTAGGAGATGAGCAGTTCTTC. This encodes CASSLGVGDEQFF.

V is TRBV20-1 and J is TRBJ2-5; D perhaps matches TRBD2 (6 bases). There are 15 residues in the CDR3. Per germline, CDR1 DFQATT and CDR2 SNEGSKA (reference sequence). V was shortened by 0 bases and J by 1 base, with 12 bases between the two germline ends. CDR3 DNA sequence: TGCAGTGCTAGAGATCAGTGGCGGGGCCAAGAGACCCAGTACTTC. It specifies CSARDQWRGQETQYF.

The chain employs TRBV29-1 and TRBJ2-3; D is perhaps TRBD2 (5 bases). Germline V gene data show CDR1 as SQVTM and CDR2 as ANQGSEA. The CDR3 contains 15 residues. The V end was cut by 6 bases, the J end by 0 bases, with 16 bases between. CDR3 coding DNA: TGCAGCGTGACCCCGAAGGGCGGGAGCACAGATACGCAGTATTTT. This sequence encodes CSVTPKGGSTDTQYF.

This clonotype has only a few counts. The chain recombines TRBV15 with TRBJ2-1; 8 nucleotides line up with TRBD2. Germline V CDR1 and CDR2: LNHNV, YYDKDF (reference sequence). CDR3 length equals 15 residues. The ends lost 5 bases at V and 10 bases at J; junction bases unmatched: 13. CDR3 residues: CATSLSGLALVEQFF. For the CDR3, the DNA is TGTGCCACCAGCCTTTCTGGACTAGCCCTTGTAGAGCAGTTCTTC.

This chain uses TRBV20-1 with TRBJ2-1, with 7 bases that match TRBD2. CDR3 size: 17 residues. Trimming took 0 bases from V and 4 from J; bases not matched to a gene: 12. The germline gives CDR1 DFQATT, CDR2 SNEGSKA (reference sequence). The CDR3 reads CSARDEAGLVRYNEQFF. The DNA for the CDR3 is TGCAGTGCTAGAGATGAGGCAGGACTAGTACGGTACAATGAGCAGTTCTTC.

V usage is TRBV29-1 and J usage is TRBJ1-1; D gene ambiguous. V lost 6 bases to trimming and J lost 5 bases, with 7 bases between them. CDR1 is SQVTM and CDR2 is ANQGSEA in the germline V gene. The CDR3 covers 10 residues. The CDR3 DNA sequence: TGCAGCGTGAGGGAGACTGAAGCTTTCTTT. It is translated as CSVRETEAFF.

The chain joins TRBV4-1 to TRBJ2-7, with 7 bases fitting TRBD1. The CDR3 covers 13 residues. J gave up 2 bases and V 8 bases, and 6 bases lay outside the gene matches. The germline V gene has CDR1 MGHRA and CDR2 YSYEKL. The CDR3 loop reads CASPGTATYEQYF. The DNA of the CDR3 is TGCGCCAGCCCGGGGACAGCGACCTACGAGCAGTACTTC.

This clonotype was seen a few times. The V and J genes are TRBV20-1 and TRBJ1-6, with D unclear. CDR3 size: 14 residues. V dropped 0 bases and J dropped 6 bases, with 9 bases sitting between them. Germline CDR1 DFQATT, CDR2 SNEGSKA (reference sequence). The CDR3 nucleotides read TGCAGTGCTAGAGAAACACTTTCTAATTCACCCCTCCACTTT. This codes for CSARETLSNSPLHF.

The chain combines TRBV27 with TRBJ2-3; 8 bases line up with TRBD1. The CDR3 is made up of 17 amino acids. After removal of 5 bases from V and 4 bases from J, the junction contained 14 bases not matched to a gene. The germline CDR1 and CDR2 sequences are MNHEY and SMNVEV (reference sequence). CDR3 sequence: CASSPPRTGYFPDTQYF. Here the CDR3 DNA reads TGTGCCAGCAGTCCACCCCGGACAGGGTATTTCCCAGATACGCAGTATTTT.

In DNA, the CDR3 is TGTGCCAGCAGCCTACAGGACGGGACACAACTGTTTTTT. It yields the protein CASSLQDGTQLFF. V is TRBV6-6 and J is TRBJ1-4, with D possibly matching TRBD1 (6 bases). The V gene lost 6 bases and the J gene lost 12 bases, with 17 bases spanning the gap. Germline V gives CDR1 MNHNY, CDR2 SVGAGI (reference sequence). This CDR3 spans 13 amino acids.

This clonotype was seen once. V and J are TRBV20-1 and TRBJ2-1; TRBD2 aligns across 11 bases. The germline V gene encodes CDR1 DFQATT and CDR2 SNEGSKA (reference sequence). The V segment lost 5 bases and the J segment 7 bases; nucleotides outside the gene matches: 10. The CDR3 extends over 15 amino acids. The CDR3 loop reads CSAPTSGSMRNEQFF. CDR3 DNA sequence: TGCAGTGCTCCCACTAGCGGGAGTATGAGGAATGAGCAGTTCTTC.

CDR3: CATCQGGNQPQHF. The CDR3 region has the DNA TGTGCCACCTGCCAGGGGGGCAATCAGCCCCAGCATTTT. The chain employs TRBV24-1 and TRBJ1-5, with 7 bases lining up with TRBD1. CDR1 is KGHDR, CDR2 SFDVKD, per germline. V trimming: 9 bases; J trimming: 2 bases; junction bases outside the gene matches: 3. The CDR3 totals 13 residues.

The chain employs TRBV6-1 and TRBJ2-1; D may correspond to TRBD1 or TRBD2 (5 bases each). This CDR3 spans 16 amino acids. Looked up from germline, CDR1 is MNHNS and CDR2 is SASEGT. V lost 1 base and J lost 4, with 14 bases in between. CDR3 DNA sequence: TGTGCCAGCAGTGAAGGGGACGCTAGCCCATACAATGAGCAGTTCTTC. Translation gives CASSEGDASPYNEQFF.

For this clonotype: One end of the junction is discordant with germline, which a read error may explain. The chain links TRBV20-1 to TRBJ1-2; D possibly corresponds to TRBD1 (5 bases). This CDR3 is built from 16 residues. Germline lookup yields CDR1 DFQATT and CDR2 SNEGSKA (reference sequence). CDR3 region: CSARGEFDKKMGGYTF. The CDR3 DNA reads as TGCAGTGCCAGAGGGGAATTCGACAAAAAGATGGGTGGCTACACCTTC.

The V and J genes are TRBV28 and TRBJ2-7; 7 nucleotides align to TRBD1. The end of the DNA is better explained by TRBJ2-5, so the J call may be wrong. The CDR3 sequence is 15 residues long. The V gene's germline CDR1 is MDHEN and CDR2 SYDVKM. This CDR3 is CASNTNRGLLETQYF. The CDR3 nucleotides read TGTGCCAGCAATACGAACAGGGGTCTCTTGGAGACCCAGTACTTC.

The gene calls are TRBV20-1 and TRBJ1-2; D might be TRBD1 (6 bases). From germline, CDR1 is DFQATT and CDR2 SNEGSKA (reference sequence). The CDR3 length is 14 residues. V was trimmed by 2 bases and J by 3 bases, leaving 13 bases between them. CDR3 residues: CSARTPGEHYGYTF. In DNA, the CDR3 is TGCAGTGCTAGAACCCCAGGGGAGCACTATGGCTACACCTTC.

Only a few counts were recorded for this clonotype. The chain carries TRBV29-1 and TRBJ2-7; maybe TRBD2 (6 bases). V lost 7 bases and J 3 bases, leaving 16 bases between the germline ends. Germline V gene data show CDR1 as SQVTM and CDR2 as ANQGSEA. This CDR3 contains 13 residues. The CDR3 loop reads CSARDSANYEQYF. CDR3 sequence (DNA): TGCAGCGCCCGGGACTCAGCTAACTACGAGCAGTACTTC.

The V and J genes are TRBV3-1 and TRBJ2-5, with 13 bases fitting TRBD2. The CDR3 contains 18 residues. Trimming cost V 4 bases and J 4 bases; bases outside gene matches: 12. CDR1 is LGHDT, CDR2 YNNKEL, per germline (reference sequence). The CDR3 reads CASSPLTSGRGVRETQYF. The DNA for the CDR3 is TGTGCCAGCAGCCCCCTAACTAGCGGGAGGGGTGTTCGAGAGACCCAGTACTTC.

This chain links TRBV5-1 with TRBJ1-5; 7 nucleotides align to TRBD1. CDR1 SGHRS and CDR2 YFSETQ come from the germline V gene. This CDR3 region has 15 residues. J was trimmed by 3 bases and V by 0 bases; bases with no gene match: 3. This CDR3 is CASSLEGAYNQPQHF. CDR3 sequence (DNA): TGCGCCAGCAGCTTGGAGGGGGCTTACAATCAGCCCCAGCATTTT.

The chain employs TRBV9 and TRBJ1-2, with TRBD1 matching over 11 bases. Germline V gene data show CDR1 as SGDLS and CDR2 as YYNGEE. This CDR3 has 14 residues. The V and J ends lost 3 bases and 7 bases, in that order; junction bases with no gene match: 5. The CDR3 nucleotides are TGTGCCAGCAGCGGCGGACAGGGGGCGGGTGGCTACACCTTC. This encodes CASSGGQGAGGYTF.

This chain links TRBV6-1 with TRBJ2-4; 7 bases are a match to TRBD1. J lost 3 bases, V lost 3 bases, and 11 bases had no gene match. Per the germline V gene, CDR1 is MNHNS and CDR2 is SASEGT. CDR3 length: 17 amino acids. DNA for the CDR3: TGTGCCAGCAGTGACTACAGGGGCCTCTTAGTCAAAAACATTCAGTACTTC. Residues: CASSDYRGLLVKNIQYF.

CDR3 bases: TGTGCCAGCAGAGGGGGGGCGGGAGATAACTACGAGCAGTACTTC. Protein product: CASRGGAGDNYEQYF. The rearrangement joins TRBV6-6 to TRBJ2-5; maybe TRBD2 (7 bases). The DNA end lines up better with TRBJ2-7; the J call may be wrong. CDR3 length equals 15 residues. From germline, CDR1 is MNHNY and CDR2 SVGAGI (reference sequence).

The V and J genes are TRBV29-1 and TRBJ1-2; the match to TRBD1 covers 8 bases. CDR3 length: 14 residues. Germline lookup yields CDR1 SQVTM and CDR2 ANQGSEA. The V and J ends lost 4 bases and 7 bases, in that order; junction bases with no gene match: 11. The CDR3 sequence is CSVVFTGGRAGYTF. CDR3 nucleotides: TGCAGCGTTGTCTTTACAGGGGGTAGGGCTGGCTACACCTTC.

The chain joins TRBV20-1 to TRBJ2-7; a weak D match, TRBD2 (5 bases). The J call may be mistaken, given a closer DNA end match to TRBJ2-4. Germline CDR1 DFQATT, CDR2 SNEGSKA (reference sequence). The CDR3 sequence is 11 residues long. The CDR3 DNA reads TGCAGGGCGGTGGCCGGGGACATTCAGTACTTC. Translating gives CRAVAGDIQYF.

V gene TRBV29-1 combines with J gene TRBJ2-3, with D maybe TRBD1 (6 bases). Germline V gives CDR1 SQVTM, CDR2 ANQGSEA. V gave up 2 bases and J gave up 2 bases, with 11 bases separating them. The CDR3 consists of 14 residues. The CDR3 DNA reads as TGCAGCGTTGAACAGGGGCTCCCCACAGATACGCAGTATTTT. It specifies CSVEQGLPTDTQYF.

This clonotype was seen a few times. The V gene is TRBV11-2, the J gene TRBJ1-4; TRBD1 might be the D (5 bases). Trimming removed 8 bases from V and 8 bases from J, with 15 bases in between. The CDR3 covers 13 residues. Germline V gives CDR1 SGHAT, CDR2 FQNNGV. CDR3 loop: CASAGTRGEKLFF. CDR3 coding DNA: TGTGCCAGCGCCGGGACCCGCGGGGAAAAACTGTTTTTT.